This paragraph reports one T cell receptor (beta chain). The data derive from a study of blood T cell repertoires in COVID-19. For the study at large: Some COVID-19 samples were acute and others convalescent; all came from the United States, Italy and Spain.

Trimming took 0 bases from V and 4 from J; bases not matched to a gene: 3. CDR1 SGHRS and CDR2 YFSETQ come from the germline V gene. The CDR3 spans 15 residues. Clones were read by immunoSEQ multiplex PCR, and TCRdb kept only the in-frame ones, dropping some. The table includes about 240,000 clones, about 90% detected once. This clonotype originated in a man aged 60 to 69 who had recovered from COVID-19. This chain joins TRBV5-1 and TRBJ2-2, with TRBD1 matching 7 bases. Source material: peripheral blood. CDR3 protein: CASSLETGATGELFF. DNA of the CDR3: TGCGCCAGCAGCTTGGAAACAGGGGCCACCGGGGAGCTGTTTTTT.